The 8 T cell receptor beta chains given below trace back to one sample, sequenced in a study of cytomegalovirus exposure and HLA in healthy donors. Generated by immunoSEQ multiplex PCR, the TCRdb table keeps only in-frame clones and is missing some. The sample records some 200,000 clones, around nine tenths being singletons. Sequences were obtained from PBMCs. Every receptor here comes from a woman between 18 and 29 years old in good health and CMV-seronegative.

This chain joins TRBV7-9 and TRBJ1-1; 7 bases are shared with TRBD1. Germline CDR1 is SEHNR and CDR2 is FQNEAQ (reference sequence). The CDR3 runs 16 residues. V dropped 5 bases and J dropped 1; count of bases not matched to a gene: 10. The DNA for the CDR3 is TGTGCCAGCAGCGCTTACAGGGGTTCTGGGAACACTGAAGCTTTCTTT. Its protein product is CASSAYRGSGNTEAFF.

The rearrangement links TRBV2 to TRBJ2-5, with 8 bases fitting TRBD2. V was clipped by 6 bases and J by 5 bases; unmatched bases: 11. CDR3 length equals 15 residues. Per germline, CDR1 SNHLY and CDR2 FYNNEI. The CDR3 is CASSGGAGVRETQYF. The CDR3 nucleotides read TGTGCCAGCAGCGGCGGAGCGGGAGTCCGGGAGACCCAGTACTTC.

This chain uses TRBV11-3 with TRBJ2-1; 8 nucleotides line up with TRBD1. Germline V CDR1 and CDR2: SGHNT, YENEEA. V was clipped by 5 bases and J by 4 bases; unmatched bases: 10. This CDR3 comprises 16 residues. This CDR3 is CASSGSGTGDYNEQFF. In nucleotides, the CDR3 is TGTGCCAGCAGCGGATCCGGGACAGGTGATTACAATGAGCAGTTCTTC.

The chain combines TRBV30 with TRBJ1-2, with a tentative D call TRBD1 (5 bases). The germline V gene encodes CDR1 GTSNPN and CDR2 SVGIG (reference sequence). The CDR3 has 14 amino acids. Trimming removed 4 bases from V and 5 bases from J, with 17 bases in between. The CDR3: CAWTPGGPDYGYTF. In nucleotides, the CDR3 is TGTGCCTGGACCCCGGGGGGACCCGATTATGGCTACACCTTC. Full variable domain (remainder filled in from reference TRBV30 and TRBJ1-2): SQTIHQWPATLVQPVGSPLSLECTVEGTSNPNLYWYRQAAGRGLQLLFYSVGIGQISSEVPQNLSASRPQDRQFILSSKKLLLSDSGFYLCAWTPGGPDYGYTFGSGTRLTVV.

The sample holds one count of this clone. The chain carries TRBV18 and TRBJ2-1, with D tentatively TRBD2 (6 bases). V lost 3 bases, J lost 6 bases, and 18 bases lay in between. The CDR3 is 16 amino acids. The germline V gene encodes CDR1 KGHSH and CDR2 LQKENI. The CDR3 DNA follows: TGTGCCAGCTCACCTCGGGACTCCGCGGCGGGCAATGAGCAGTTCTTC. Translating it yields CASSPRDSAAGNEQFF. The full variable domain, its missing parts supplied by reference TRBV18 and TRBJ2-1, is NAGVMQNPRHLVRRRGQEARLRCSPMKGHSHVYWYRQLPEEGLKFMVYLQKENIIDESGMPKERFSAEFPKEGPSILRIQQVVRGDSAAYFCASSPRDSAAGNEQFFGPGTRLTVL.

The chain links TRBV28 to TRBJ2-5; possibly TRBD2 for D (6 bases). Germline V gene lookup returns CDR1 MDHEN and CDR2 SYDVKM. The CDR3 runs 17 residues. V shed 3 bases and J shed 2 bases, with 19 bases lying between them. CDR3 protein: CASSFSVGAGQQETQYF. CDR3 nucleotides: TGTGCCAGCAGTTTCTCGGTTGGAGCGGGCCAACAAGAGACCCAGTACTTC.

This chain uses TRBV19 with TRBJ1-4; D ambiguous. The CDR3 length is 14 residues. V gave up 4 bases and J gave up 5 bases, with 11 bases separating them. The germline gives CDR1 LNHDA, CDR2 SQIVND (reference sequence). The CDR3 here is CASSSRGWNEKLFF. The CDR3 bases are TGTGCCAGTAGTAGTCGGGGTTGGAATGAAAAACTGTTTTTT.

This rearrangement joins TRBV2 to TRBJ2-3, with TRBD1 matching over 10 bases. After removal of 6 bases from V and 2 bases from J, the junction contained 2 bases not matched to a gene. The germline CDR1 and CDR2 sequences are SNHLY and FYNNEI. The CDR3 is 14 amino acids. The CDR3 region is CASRGTGVTDTQYF. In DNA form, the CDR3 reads TGTGCCAGCAGGGGGACAGGGGTCACAGATACGCAGTATTTT. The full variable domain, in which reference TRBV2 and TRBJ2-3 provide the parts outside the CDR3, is EPEVTQTPSHQVTQMGQEVILRCVPISNHLYFYWYRQILGQKVEFLVSFYNNEISEKSEIFDDQFSVERPDGSNFTLKIRSTKLEDSAMYFCASRGTGVTDTQYFGPGTRLTVL.